What follows are 30 T cell receptor beta chains derived from one specimen sequenced in a study of cytomegalovirus exposure and HLA in healthy donors (dated by TCRdb to 2015 to 2018). The library came from the immunoSEQ multiplex PCR assay. A mixture of 60 forward primers for TCR Vbeta segments and 13 reverse primers for TCR Jbeta segments was used in the multiplex PCR. TCRdb provides this immuneACCESS table in a form limited to in-frame rearrangements. Some clones are lacking; in checked studies, under half of them reflect an unresolved V gene, and why the rest are absent is not known. The sample table records 200,000 to 250,000 clones; about 70% of these occur just once. The biggest ten clones account for 2.6% of the sample. The sequencing sample was made of PBMCs. The receptors stem from a man aged 40-49 years in good health and CMV-seropositive.

V is TRBV7-8 and J is TRBJ1-2; no clear D gene. The germline V gene encodes CDR1 SGHVS and CDR2 FQNEAQ. V dropped 1 base and J dropped 3 bases, with 6 bases sitting between them. CDR3 size: 13 residues. CDR3 in amino acids: CASSLVSDYGYTF. CDR3 DNA: TGTGCCAGCAGCTTAGTCTCGGACTATGGCTACACCTTC.

The V and J genes are TRBV5-6 and TRBJ2-1, with D perhaps matching TRBD1 (6 bases). The CDR3 is 15 residues long. The V gene's germline CDR1 is SGHDT and CDR2 YYEEEE. The V end lost 0 bases, the J end lost 8 bases, and 15 bases lay between the germline ends. CDR3 bases: TGTGCCAGCAGCTTGGAAACAGGGAAGGTTCATGAGCAGTTCTTC. Its protein product is CASSLETGKVHEQFF.

The chain recombines TRBV5-1 with TRBJ2-7; 10 bases fit TRBD1. CDR1 SGHRS and CDR2 YFSETQ come from the germline V gene. This CDR3 region has 15 residues. The ends lost 4 bases at V and 1 base at J; junction bases unmatched: 5. CDR3 amino acids: CASSPRDRGSYEQYF. The CDR3 DNA reads as TGCGCCAGCAGCCCCCGGGACAGGGGATCCTACGAGCAGTACTTC.

V and J are TRBV7-2 and TRBJ2-7; a weak D match, TRBD1 (6 bases). This CDR3 contains 14 residues. V was pared by 6 bases and J by 0 bases, with 12 bases between. Per the germline V gene, CDR1 is SGHTA and CDR2 is FQGNSA. The CDR3 DNA sequence: TGTGCCAGCAGTTCGGACAGAAACTCCTACGAGCAGTACTTC. Its translation: CASSSDRNSYEQYF.

The V gene is TRBV6-1, the J gene TRBJ1-3; D is undetermined. Trimming stripped 3 bases from V and 7 bases from J, with 7 bases between. Germline CDR1 and CDR2: MNHNS and SASEGT. The CDR3 covers 12 residues. The CDR3, as DNA: TGTGCCAGCAGTGAGCGGGTTAACACCATATATTTT. Protein product: CASSERVNTIYF.

This clone occurred a few times. The CDR3, as DNA: TGTGCCAGCAGCTTAGGTTATGATCAGCCCCAGCATTTT. Protein: CASSLGYDQPQHF. The gene calls are TRBV7-2 and TRBJ1-5; no clear D. The V and J ends lost 1 base and 5 bases respectively, with 6 bases between them. The germline V gene encodes CDR1 SGHTA and CDR2 FQGNSA. The CDR3 covers 13 residues.

Details on this clone: The same CDR3 arises from other DNA sequences in this sample as well. V gene TRBV6-1 combines with J gene TRBJ1-1; TRBD1 might be the D (5 bases). The CDR3 has 13 residues. Germline V gene lookup returns CDR1 MNHNS and CDR2 SASEGT. Trimming shortened V by 10 bases and J by 2 bases, and 14 bases separated the two germline ends. The CDR3 coding sequence is TGTGCCACCCACCCCAGGACAAACACTGAAGCTTTCTTT. Amino acids: CATHPRTNTEAFF.

V gene TRBV5-8 combines with J gene TRBJ2-5; 11 nucleotides align to TRBD1. Trimming at V came to 4 bases and at J to 3 bases, leaving 5 bases not matched to a gene. CDR1 and CDR2 (germline): SGHTS, YDEGEE. This CDR3 spans 15 amino acids. CDR3 bases: TGTGCCAGCAGCCCGGGGGACAGGGGGGAAGAGACCCAGTACTTC. It yields the protein CASSPGDRGEETQYF.

The chain employs TRBV19 and TRBJ2-1; a weak D match, TRBD2 (6 bases). The CDR3 runs to 15 residues. Trimming cost V 2 bases and J 5 bases, with 13 bases left between them. Germline V gene lookup returns CDR1 LNHDA and CDR2 SQIVND (reference sequence). The CDR3 DNA follows: TGTGCCAGTAGTATAAGTAGCGGAGAGCACAATGAGCAGTTCTTC. This codes for CASSISSGEHNEQFF.

The CDR3 loop is CASSPRQGRGTGELFF. CDR3 DNA sequence: TGTGCCAGCAGCCCCCGACAGGGGCGAGGTACCGGGGAGCTGTTTTTT. The V call is TRBV7-8, the J call TRBJ2-2, with TRBD1 identical over 8 bases. V shed 5 bases and J 5 bases; nucleotides not matched to a gene: 10. Germline V CDR1 and CDR2: SGHVS, FQNEAQ. The CDR3 is 16 residues long.

The chain joins TRBV9 to TRBJ1-2; 8 bases line up with TRBD1. The CDR3 runs 12 residues. Germline V CDR1 and CDR2: SGDLS, YYNGEE. The trim removed 5 bases at V and 8 bases at J, leaving 5 bases unmatched. DNA for the CDR3: TGTGCCAGCAGGGGACAGGTTAGGGGCTACACCTTC. Its translation: CASRGQVRGYTF.

This chain links TRBV6-5 with TRBJ1-4; no clear D gene. The V and J ends lost 2 bases and 13 bases respectively, with 11 bases between them. The germline V gene encodes CDR1 MNHEY and CDR2 SVGAGI. The CDR3 totals 12 residues. The CDR3 bases are TGTGCCAGCAGTTACAAGTCTGGGCCACTGTTTTTT. As protein: CASSYKSGPLFF.

The rearrangement links TRBV4-1 to TRBJ1-2; 8 nucleotides align to TRBD1. The CDR3 consists of 21 residues. After removal of 2 bases from V and 2 bases from J, the junction contained 22 bases not matched to a gene. The germline V gene encodes CDR1 MGHRA and CDR2 YSYEKL. CDR3 nucleotides: TGCGCCAGCAGCCAATTAGGGGTGCGTACCGGGACAGGAGGTACAAACTATGGCTACACCTTC. This gives the protein CASSQLGVRTGTGGTNYGYTF.

The chain links TRBV7-8 to TRBJ1-1; possibly TRBD1 for D (5 bases). This CDR3 comprises 14 residues. V dropped 1 base and J dropped 5 bases, with 11 bases sitting between them. Germline-derived CDR1 and CDR2 are SGHVS and FQNEAQ. CDR3 sequence reads: CASSLGAGWTEAFF. CDR3 nucleotide sequence: TGTGCCAGCAGCTTAGGGGCAGGGTGGACTGAAGCTTTCTTT.

This rearrangement joins TRBV10-2 to TRBJ2-7; 8 bases agree with TRBD1. CDR3 length: 16 amino acids. The germline V gene has CDR1 WSHSY and CDR2 SAAADI. The J segment lost 3 bases and the V segment lost 2 bases, leaving 9 bases of the junction unmatched. CDR3 coding DNA: TGCGCCAGCAGTGAGCCCCCAGGCAGGGGGCACTACGAGCAGTACTTC. This gives the protein CASSEPPGRGHYEQYF.

The V call is TRBV6-5, the J call TRBJ1-1; 8 nucleotides line up with TRBD1. With V trimmed by 5 bases and J by 6 bases, 8 bases remained unmatched. The germline gives CDR1 MNHEY, CDR2 SVGAGI. The CDR3 has 14 residues. CDR3 sequence (DNA): TGTGCCAGCAGTGCGACAGGGGAGGGACCTGAAGCTTTCTTT. Protein: CASSATGEGPEAFF.

This chain uses TRBV27 with TRBJ2-5; D is perhaps TRBD1 (5 bases). The CDR3 runs 14 residues. Germline CDR1 is MNHEY and CDR2 is SMNVEV (reference sequence). V shed 6 bases and J shed 6 bases, with 17 bases lying between them. The CDR3 DNA reads TGTGCCAGCAGGAGGAGCAGGGTGGAACAGACCCAGTACTTC. Translating gives CASRRSRVEQTQYF.

This clone showed up just once. The chain links TRBV2 to TRBJ2-1, with 11 nucleotides matching TRBD2. The CDR3 runs to 14 residues. CDR1 and CDR2 (germline): SNHLY, FYNNEI. The trim removed 6 bases at V and 6 bases at J, leaving 4 bases unmatched. The chain's CDR3 is CASSQGLAGNEQFF. In DNA, the CDR3 is TGTGCCAGCAGCCAAGGACTAGCGGGCAATGAGCAGTTCTTC.

J is TRBJ2-5 and V is TRBV7-6; D ambiguous. The CDR3 is 8 residues long. Per germline, CDR1 SGHVS and CDR2 FNYEAQ. V gave up 4 bases and J gave up 12 bases, with 3 bases separating them. Here the CDR3 reads CASSSKYF. The CDR3 coding sequence is TGTGCCAGCAGCTCAAAGTACTTC.

The chain links TRBV11-2 to TRBJ1-6; D is uncertain. This CDR3 spans 15 amino acids. CDR1 SGHAT and CDR2 FQNNGV come from the germline V gene. The V and J ends lost 2 bases and 7 bases respectively, with 12 bases between them. The CDR3 loop reads CASSLQAEENSPLHF. For the CDR3, the DNA is TGTGCCAGCAGCTTACAGGCGGAGGAAAATTCACCCCTCCACTTT.

J is TRBJ2-7 and V is TRBV12-5; D may be TRBD2 (7 bases). The CDR3 has 14 residues. Germline lookup yields CDR1 LGHNT and CDR2 FRNRAP. V gave up 6 bases and J gave up 2 bases, with 14 bases separating them. The CDR3 bases are TGTGCTAGTGGGGCTGGGGGGGCCCCCTACGAGCAGTACTTC. Residues: CASGAGGAPYEQYF. The full variable domain, rest sourced from reference TRBV12-5 and TRBJ2-7, is DARVTQTPRHKVTEMGQEVTMRCQPILGHNTVFWYRQTMMQGLELLAYFRNRAPLDDSGMPKDRFSAEMPDATLATLKIQPSEPRDSAVYFCASGAGGAPYEQYFGPGTRLTVT.

The chain links TRBV4-1 to TRBJ2-5, with 7 bases fitting TRBD1. The DNA matches TRBJ2-7 better at its end, which makes the J call doubtful. Germline V lookup: CDR1 MGHRA, CDR2 YSYEKL. CDR3 length equals 14 residues. The CDR3 DNA follows: TGCGCCAGCAGCCCGGGACAGTCTTCCTACGAGCAGTACTTC. Protein sequence: CASSPGQSSYEQYF.

The genes are TRBV27 and TRBJ2-1; 9 bases are shared with TRBD1. The ends lost 6 bases at V and 3 bases at J; junction bases unmatched: 15. The CDR3 runs to 18 residues. Germline assignment: CDR1 MNHEY and CDR2 SMNVEV (reference sequence). CDR3 sequence reads: CASSLTGQGPQSYNEQFF. The CDR3 nucleotides read TGTGCCAGCAGCCTTACGGGACAGGGTCCCCAAAGCTACAATGAGCAGTTCTTC.

Of note for this clone: Sequence at one end of the junction differs from germline and may be a read error. V and J are TRBV15 and TRBJ1-1, with unresolved D. CDR1 and CDR2 (germline): LNHNV, YYDKDF (reference sequence). The CDR3 sequence is 12 residues long. DNA of the CDR3: TGTGCCACCAGCAGAGATGACACTCGGCGGGCCTTT. Protein sequence: CATSRDDTRRAF.

This chain connects TRBV27 to TRBJ1-1, with 8 bases fitting TRBD1. CDR3 length: 11 amino acids. The trim removed 8 bases at V and 7 bases at J, leaving 3 bases unmatched. Per the germline V gene, CDR1 is MNHEY and CDR2 is SMNVEV (reference sequence). Here the CDR3 reads CASRQGYEAFF. The CDR3 region has the DNA TGTGCCAGCCGACAGGGGTATGAAGCTTTCTTT.

This chain's CDR3 is CASSPRAAHTEAFF. CDR3 nucleotide sequence: TGTGCCAGCAGCCCCAGGGCAGCTCACACTGAAGCTTTCTTT. V usage is TRBV5-4 and J usage is TRBJ1-1; TRBD1 is a possible D gene (5 bases). Germline V lookup: CDR1 SGHNT, CDR2 YYREEE (reference sequence). The CDR3 totals 14 residues. The V gene lost 4 bases and the J gene lost 3 bases, with 13 bases spanning the gap. Combining the CDR3 with reference TRBV5-4 and TRBJ1-1 gives the whole variable domain ETGVTQSPTHLIKTRGQQVTLRCSSQSGHNTVSWYQQALGQGPQFIFQYYREEENGRGNFPPRFSGLQFPNYSSELNVNALELDDSALYLCASSPRAAHTEAFFGQGTRLTVV.

This clone showed up just a few times. V and J are TRBV5-5 and TRBJ1-3; 7 bases map to TRBD1. The V gene's germline CDR1 is SGHKS and CDR2 YYEKEE (reference sequence). The ends lost 4 bases at V and 4 bases at J; junction bases unmatched: 8. This CDR3 is 15 amino acids long. CDR3: CASSTEGAKGNTIYF. DNA of the CDR3: TGTGCCAGCAGCACAGAGGGGGCGAAGGGAAACACCATATATTTT.

The chain joins TRBV9 to TRBJ1-1; D call uncertain. CDR1 SGDLS and CDR2 YYNGEE come from the germline V gene. V was clipped by 4 bases and J by 6 bases, with 13 bases between them. This CDR3 is 13 amino acids long. The CDR3 region has the DNA TGTGCCAGCAGCCCCGGACTTGGGGCTGAAGCTTTCTTT. This codes for CASSPGLGAEAFF.

The chain recombines TRBV7-2 with TRBJ1-1; no definite D call. CDR1 is SGHTA and CDR2 is FQGNSA in the germline V gene. V shed 5 bases and J shed 3 bases, with 10 bases lying between them. CDR3 length equals 13 residues. The CDR3 DNA is TGTGCCAGCAGCCAAGATAGCTACACTGAAGCTTTCTTT. It codes for CASSQDSYTEAFF.

CDR3 residues: CASSWRLANTDTQYF. CDR3 coding DNA: TGTGCCAGCAGCTGGCGACTAGCGAACACAGATACGCAGTATTTT. V usage is TRBV5-4 and J usage is TRBJ2-3, with 8 positions matching TRBD2. The CDR3 is 15 residues long. Germline-derived CDR1 and CDR2 are SGHNT and YYREEE (reference sequence). Losses at the gene ends were 3 bases for V and 2 bases for J; bases not matched to a gene: 5.